A selection of T cell receptor beta chains follows, all from one sample in a study of cytomegalovirus exposure and HLA in healthy donors. Sequencing was performed with immunoSEQ multiplex PCR; in TCRdb, only in-frame clones are kept and a portion is missing. The repertoire holds approximately 97,000 clones, with around three quarters as singletons. Input material: PBMCs. The origin of the receptors is a male donor in good health and CMV-seropositive. Both conserved end residues are part of each CDR3. D genes are given only for firm matches. Clone size is stated in some rows and not others, as once, few, many or a class when expanded.

TRBV30,NA,few,TRBJ1-6,CAWSPRRQLSNSPLHF,TGTGCCTGGAGTCCACGCCGACAGCTATCCAATTCACCCCTCCACTTT
TRBV18,NA,NA,TRBJ1-5,CASSPSSPVAGRLNQPQHF,TGTGCCAGCTCTCCCAGTTCCCCCGTGGCAGGGAGGTTAAATCAGCCCCAGCATTTT
TRBV6-1,TRBD1,NA,TRBJ1-2,CASSDGQGAYGYTF,TGTGCCAGCAGTGATGGGCAGGGGGCCTATGGCTACACCTTC
TRBV7-2,NA,NA,TRBJ1-5,CASSLDWNQPQHF,TGTGCCAGCAGCCTAGACTGGAATCAGCCCCAGCATTTT
TRBV15,NA,NA,TRBJ2-7,CATSREPGNYEQYF,TGTGCCACCAGCAGAGAACCAGGAAACTACGAGCAGTACTTC
TRBV18,NA,NA,TRBJ1-3,CASSRGQTAGNTIYF,TGTGCCAGCTCACGCGGACAGACGGCTGGAAACACCATATATTTT
TRBV6-5,NA,NA,TRBJ1-2,CASSYSRSVYGYTF,TGTGCCAGCAGTTACTCAAGGAGTGTCTATGGCTACACCTTC
TRBV5-1,TRBD1,NA,TRBJ2-1,CASSLGQGAYNEQFF,TGCGCCAGCAGCCTCGGACAGGGTGCCTACAATGAGCAGTTCTTC
TRBV7-9,TRBD1,NA,TRBJ1-4,CASSFYGQDPNEKLFF,TGTGCCAGCAGCTTCTACGGACAGGATCCTAATGAAAAACTGTTTTTT
TRBV6-5,TRBD1,NA,TRBJ1-2,CASSYERTGGFGYTF,TGTGCCAGCAGTTACGAGAGGACAGGGGGCTTTGGCTACACCTTC
TRBV21-1,NA,NA,TRBJ1-1,CASSTNRGRTEAFF,TGTGCCAGCAGCACGAACAGGGGGCGCACTGAAGCTTTCTTT
TRBV11-1,NA,NA,TRBJ2-2,CASSLVIFGQDTGELFF,TGTGCCAGCAGCTTAGTGATTTTTGGTCAGGACACCGGGGAGCTGTTTTTT
TRBV29-1,NA,NA,TRBJ2-7,CSVEGQDYEQYF,TGCAGCGTTGAAGGACAAGACTACGAGCAGTACTTC
TRBV4-2,NA,NA,TRBJ1-5,CASSQALGGRQPQHF,TGTGCCAGCAGCCAAGCCCTCGGGGGAAGGCAGCCCCAGCATTTT
TRBV29-1,NA,NA,TRBJ1-1,CSAHRGTEAFF,TGCAGCGCTCATAGGGGGACTGAAGCTTTCTTT
TRBV10-3,NA,NA,TRBJ1-3,CAISEPQGTSKGNTIYF,TGTGCCATCAGTGAGCCTCAGGGGACCTCAAAAGGAAACACCATATATTTT
TRBV9,TRBD2,few,TRBJ2-1,CASSVSGGFYNEQFF,TGTGCCAGCAGCGTGAGCGGGGGGTTCTACAATGAGCAGTTCTTC
TRBV27,NA,few,TRBJ2-7,CASSLGGGGEQYF,TGTGCCAGCAGTTTAGGTGGGGGAGGCGAGCAGTACTTC
TRBV6-7,NA,NA,TRBJ1-1,CASSYLGGVGTEAFF,TGTGCCAGCAGTTACTTAGGAGGGGTGGGCACTGAAGCTTTCTTT
TRBV5-6,NA,few,TRBJ2-7,CASSLDRDHEQYF,TGTGCCAGCAGCTTGGACAGGGACCACGAGCAGTACTTC
TRBV11-3,NA,NA,TRBJ2-3,CASSLVSGGPASTDTQYF,TGTGCCAGCAGCTTAGTTAGCGGCGGCCCGGCTAGCACAGATACGCAGTATTTT
TRBV19,NA,NA,TRBJ1-1,CASSIDSGVGSNTEAFF,TGTGCCAGTAGTATAGATTCGGGGGTGGGTTCGAACACTGAAGCTTTCTTT
TRBV2,TRBD1,NA,TRBJ2-7,CASSETGQGRLSSYEQYF,TGTGCCAGCAGTGAAACGGGACAGGGGCGATTGAGCTCCTACGAGCAGTACTTC
TRBV18,NA,NA,TRBJ1-2,CASSPNAGPQRYGYTF,TGTGCCAGCTCACCGAACGCAGGCCCCCAACGCTATGGCTACACCTTC
TRBV6-5,TRBD1,NA,TRBJ1-1,CAIRDRGNTEAFF,TGTGCCATACGGGACAGGGGGAACACTGAAGCTTTCTTT
TRBV7-2,TRBD1,NA,TRBJ1-5,CASGQGDGQPQHF,TGTGCCAGTGGGCAGGGGGACGGTCAGCCCCAGCATTTT
TRBV7-8,NA,NA,TRBJ1-5,CASSPPGVQPQHF,TGTGCCAGCAGCCCCCCAGGGGTTCAGCCCCAGCATTTT
TRBV27,NA,NA,TRBJ1-1,CASSLVTALNTEAFF,TGTGCCAGCAGTTTAGTGACAGCCTTGAACACTGAAGCTTTCTTT
TRBV15,TRBD1,NA,TRBJ2-7,CATSRPGQGSYEQYF,TGTGCCACCAGCAGACCCGGACAGGGCTCCTACGAGCAGTACTTC
TRBV4-2,NA,NA,TRBJ2-7,CASSQDHGIPEQYF,TGTGCCAGCAGCCAAGATCACGGGATCCCCGAGCAGTACTTC
TRBV4-1,TRBD1,few,TRBJ1-6,CASSFGQVLHF,TGCGCCAGCAGCTTTGGACAGGTACTCCACTTT
TRBV4-1,TRBD1,NA,TRBJ2-1,CASSRGQGSYNEQFF,TGCGCCAGCAGCCGGGGACAGGGTTCCTACAATGAGCAGTTCTTC
TRBV5-1,NA,NA,TRBJ1-1,CASSFSQGGAEAFF,TGCGCCAGCAGCTTTTCCCAGGGAGGCGCTGAAGCTTTCTTT
TRBV5-4,NA,NA,TRBJ1-1,CASRAVQGTEAFF,TGTGCCAGCAGGGCCGTACAGGGAACTGAAGCTTTCTTT
TRBV5-1,NA,NA,TRBJ1-3,CASSLTGPDHTGNTIYF,TGCGCCAGCAGCTTGACAGGTCCGGACCATACTGGAAACACCATATATTTT
TRBV4-1,NA,NA,TRBJ1-5,CASSLDSGALAWPQHF,TGCGCCAGCAGCCTCGACTCAGGGGCACTAGCGTGGCCCCAGCATTTT
TRBV4-2,NA,NA,TRBJ2-1,CASSHPGQNNEQFF,TGTGCCAGCAGCCACCCGGGACAAAACAATGAGCAGTTCTTC
TRBV19,TRBD1,NA,TRBJ1-1,CATSGRGQTEAFF,TGTGCCACTTCTGGCAGGGGGCAAACTGAAGCTTTCTTT
TRBV7-2,NA,NA,TRBJ2-7,CASSLTAGLYEQYF,TGTGCCAGCAGCTTAACGGCAGGCCTCTACGAGCAGTACTTC
TRBV6-5,NA,NA,TRBJ2-1,CASSLGLNEQFF,TGTGCCAGTTCACTAGGCCTGAATGAGCAGTTCTTC
TRBV25-1,TRBD2,NA,TRBJ2-1,CASSEGTIMYNEQFF,TGTGCCAGCAGTGAGGGGACTATCATGTACAATGAGCAGTTCTTC
TRBV4-1,NA,NA,TRBJ1-1,CASSQDRGRHTEAFF,TGCGCCAGCAGCCAAGATCGCGGCAGACACACTGAAGCTTTCTTT
TRBV13,NA,NA,TRBJ2-1,CASSYGKPNEQFF,TGTGCCAGCAGCTACGGGAAGCCCAATGAGCAGTTCTTC